The TCR beta chain described here comes from a study of cytomegalovirus exposure and HLA in healthy donors. Study-level findings and limits: A later analysis reportedly identified an Asian-associated ancestry cluster as carrying fewer N-insertions than the approximately 670-donor mean.

13 Jbeta primers and 60 Vbeta primers were used for the PCR. The table came from immunoSEQ multiplex PCR; TCRdb's copy has only in-frame clones and leaves some out. The sample has around 200,000 clones, roughly 84% seen once; the top ten hold around 3%. V dropped 6 bases and J dropped 4; count of bases not matched to a gene: 5. Germline V gives CDR1 MNHNY, CDR2 SVGAGI (reference sequence). The CDR3 has 14 amino acids. For this clone: Its specificity is not known.

The sample taken for sequencing was PBMCs. The clonotype comes from a woman aged 45-59 years in good health and CMV-seropositive. The chain is built from TRBV6-6 and TRBJ2-7; the match to TRBD1 covers 11 bases. This chain's CDR3 is CASRYGTGGYEQYF. The CDR3 DNA reads TGTGCCAGCAGATATGGGACAGGGGGATACGAGCAGTACTTC.